A single sample gave rise to the 14 T cell receptor beta chains below, sequenced in a study of tumor and adjacent non-tumor tissue in lung cancer. A modified ARM-PCR protocol with three rounds of nested PCR amplified TCRbeta. MiXCR was run by TCRdb on the multiplex PCR reads, yielding one entry per CDR3 protein. The table has fewer than 80,000 distinct CDR3 sequences, roughly 75% seen once. No cell sorting was done before RNA was extracted from the tissue. The sample consisted of lung tumor tissue. These receptors came from a woman in her 70s with non-small cell lung cancer.

The chain has TRBV12-3 or TRBV12-4 and TRBJ2-3, with D unresolved. Trimming took 3 bases from V and 2 from J, leaving 15 bases between them. The CDR3 has 16 residues. Here the CDR3 reads CASSFRSRSHTDTQYF. CDR3 nucleotide sequence: TGTGCCAGCAGTTTTAGGAGCAGGAGCCACACAGATACGCAGTATTTT.

This clonotype was observed a single time. This is likely a read error, given that the CDR3 carries no conserved phenylalanine or tryptophan at its end. The chain employs TRBV7-6 and TRBJ1-1; TRBD1 is a possible D gene (5 bases). The ends were cut back, 4 bases at V and 1 base at J, with 13 bases in the middle. Germline V gene data show CDR1 as SGHVS and CDR2 as FNYEAQ. This CDR3 contains 15 residues. The CDR3 reads CASSSPQGGNTEAFL. CDR3 coding DNA: TGTGCCAGCAGCTCACCTCAGGGCGGGAACACTGAAGCTTTCTTA.

The V and J genes are TRBV6-1 and TRBJ2-6, with a tentative D call TRBD1 (6 bases). CDR1 and CDR2 (germline): MNHNS, SASEGT. The CDR3 loop spans 16 amino acids. CDR3 residues: CVNSQGSSSGANVLTF. In DNA, the CDR3 is TGTGTCAACAGTCAGGGGTCTAGCTCTGGGGCCAACGTCCTGACTTTC.

As concerns this clonotype: Mismatch with germline at one junction end may stem from a read error. This chain joins TRBV11-1 and TRBJ2-2; TRBD1 might be the D (6 bases). This CDR3 spans 15 amino acids. CDR1 is SGHAT and CDR2 is FQDESV in the germline V gene (reference sequence). The CDR3 reads CASSLTGHLAVELFF. The CDR3 bases are TGTGCCAGTAGCTTAACGGGACACCTTGCCGTGGAGCTGTTTTTT.

Details on this clonotype: At one of its ends the junction is not consistent with the germline gene, which may arise from a read error. This sequence joins TRBV11-2 and TRBJ2-3; 11 bases are shared with TRBD2. Germline V gene lookup returns CDR1 SGHAT and CDR2 FQNNGV. The CDR3 length is 18 residues. CDR3 in amino acids: CASSHPGLAAGGADTHYF. CDR3 DNA: TGTGCCAGCAGCCATCCGGGACTAGCGGCTGGAGGCGCAGATACGCACTATTTT.

The sample holds many counts of this clonotype. CDR3 region: CASSLLDPGDTEAFF. CDR3 sequence (DNA): TGTGCCAGCAGTTTATTGGATCCCGGGGACACTGAAGCTTTCTTT. The V gene is TRBV12-3 or TRBV12-4, the J gene TRBJ1-1; D gene uncertain. V dropped 2 bases and J dropped 3 bases, with 13 bases sitting between them. The CDR3 extends over 15 amino acids.

Regarding this clonotype: Here the CDR3 omits its conserved ending phenylalanine or tryptophan, so a read error is the likely source. The chain combines TRBV6-5 with TRBJ1-5; D is uncertain. The end of the DNA is better explained by TRBJ2-3, so the J call may be wrong. The CDR3 runs 15 residues. The V gene's germline CDR1 is MNHEY and CDR2 SVGAGI. CDR3 bases: TGTGCCAGCCAGCCCCCGGCAGTGGGCAATCAGCCCCAGTATTGT. This translates into CASQPPAVGNQPQYC.

This clonotype has more than one count but fewer than ten. This chain connects TRBV30 to TRBJ1-1; D call uncertain. The ends were cut back, 5 bases at V and 2 bases at J, with 18 bases in the middle. The CDR3 length is 15 residues. Per the germline V gene, CDR1 is GTSNPN and CDR2 is SVGIG (reference sequence). CDR3: CAWLRPVGDNTEAFF. CDR3 nucleotide sequence: TGTGCCTGGCTCAGGCCCGTGGGAGACAACACTGAAGCTTTCTTT.

This clonotype occurred many times. The V call is TRBV10-3, the J call TRBJ2-4, with 12 bases fitting TRBD2. Trimming removed 5 bases from V and 6 bases from J; junction bases left unmatched: 8. This CDR3 is 16 amino acids long. Germline CDR1 is ENHRY and CDR2 is SYGVKD. The CDR3 loop is CAISPTSGRGGNIQYF. CDR3 bases: TGTGCCATCAGTCCGACTAGCGGGAGAGGGGGAAACATTCAGTACTTC.

The rearrangement links TRBV12-3 or TRBV12-4 to TRBJ1-5; TRBD1 matches at 8 bases. The CDR3 totals 15 residues. The V and J ends lost 5 bases and 0 bases, in that order; junction bases with no gene match: 3. CDR3 sequence: CASSGDRYSNQPQHF. In DNA form, the CDR3 reads TGTGCCAGCAGTGGGGACAGGTATAGCAATCAGCCCCAGCATTTT.

With respect to this clonotype: Since no conserved phenylalanine or tryptophan closes the CDR3, a read error is the likely cause. This sequence joins TRBV4-2 and TRBJ2-1, with D unresolved. This CDR3 comprises 16 residues. Looked up from germline, CDR1 is LGHNA and CDR2 is YNFKEQ. Trimming took off 3 bases at V and 5 bases at J, with 17 bases between the two ends. The DNA for the CDR3 is TGTGCCAGCAGCCACGGAATAGTGGGCACCGACAATGAGCAGTTCCTC. This translates into CASSHGIVGTDNEQFL.

Concerning this clonotype: This CDR3 fails to terminate in the conserved phenylalanine or tryptophan, so it likely reflects a read error. No DNA is shown, since the ends of the CDR3 on it are uncertain; the CDR3 is the one TCRdb lists. This sequence joins TRBV14 and TRBJ2-7; TRBD1 is the table's D call and was not checked against the DNA. Germline CDR1 is SGHDN and CDR2 is FVKESK. The CDR3 has 13 residues if both end residues are counted. The CDR3 loop reads CASSQDIRGERYL.

This chain connects TRBV28 to TRBJ1-1; 7 bases match TRBD1. The germline gives CDR1 MDHEN, CDR2 SYDVKM. The CDR3 is made up of 15 amino acids. V trimming: 5 bases; J trimming: 4 bases; junction bases outside the gene matches: 10. The CDR3 nucleotides read TGTGCCAGCAGTGAAACCGGGACAGAGAGCACTGAAGCTTTCTTT. Its translation is CASSETGTESTEAFF. The full variable domain, rest sourced from reference TRBV28 and TRBJ1-1, is DVKVTQSSRYLVKRTGEKVFLECVQDMDHENMFWYRQDPGLGLRLIYFSYDVKMKEKGDIPEGYSVSREKKERFSLILESASTNQTSMYLCASSETGTESTEAFFGQGTRLTVV.

With regard to this clonotype: One end of the junction varies from germline; a read error may be responsible. The chain joins TRBV6-5 to TRBJ2-7; 7 positions match TRBD2. Germline CDR1 reads MNHEY; CDR2 reads SVGAGI. The CDR3 is 16 amino acids. CDR3 amino acids: CVSSYEVGGSSYEQYF. Written as DNA, the CDR3 is TGTGTCAGCAGTTACGAGGTGGGAGGGAGTTCCTACGAGCAGTACTTC.